This T cell receptor (beta chain) was recorded in a study of T cell responses to AZD1222 COVID-19 vaccine. Notes on the study in general: White British donors predominated, females outnumbered males, and clonal diversity was possibly underestimated. Researchers took repertoire samples only after the peak T cell response had come. Baseline serostatus was positive in only five to seven AZD1222 recipients. Once two AZD1222 doses were given, Spike-specific TCR breadth and depth went up.

J was trimmed by 4 bases and V by 1 base; bases with no gene match: 6. This CDR3 has 15 amino acids. Germline V gene data show CDR1 as LGHNA and CDR2 as YNFKEQ. Produced via immunoSEQ multiplex PCR; TCRdb's table is partial and in-frame only. Of 90,000 to 120,000 clones listed, 75% to 90% were seen once; the top ten hold approximately 4%. As regards this clone: The target antigen is unknown.

This sequence originates from an adult in good health. The sequences come from peripheral blood, collected on day 0 of AZD1222 vaccination. The V and J genes are TRBV4-2 and TRBJ2-7, with 8 positions matching TRBD2. The CDR3 protein is CASSQASGGAYEQYF. Written as DNA, the CDR3 is TGTGCCAGCAGCCAAGCCTCCGGGGGGGCGTACGAGCAGTACTTC.